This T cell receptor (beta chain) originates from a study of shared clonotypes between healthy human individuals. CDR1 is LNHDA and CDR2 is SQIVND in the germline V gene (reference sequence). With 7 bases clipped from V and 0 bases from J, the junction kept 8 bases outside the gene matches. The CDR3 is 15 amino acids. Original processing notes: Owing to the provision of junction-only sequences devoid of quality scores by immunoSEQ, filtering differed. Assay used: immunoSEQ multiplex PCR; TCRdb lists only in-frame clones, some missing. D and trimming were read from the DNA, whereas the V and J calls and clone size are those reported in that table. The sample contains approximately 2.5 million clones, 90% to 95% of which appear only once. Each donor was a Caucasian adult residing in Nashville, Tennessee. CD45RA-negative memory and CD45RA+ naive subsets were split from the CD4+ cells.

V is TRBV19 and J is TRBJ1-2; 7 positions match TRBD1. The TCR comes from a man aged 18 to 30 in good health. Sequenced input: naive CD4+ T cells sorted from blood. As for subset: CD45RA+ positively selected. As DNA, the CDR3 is TGTGCCAGTACCAAAGGACAGGCAGCTAACTATGGCTACACCTTC. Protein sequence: CASTKGQAANYGYTF.